Listed below are T cell receptor beta chains from one sample, sequenced in a study of T cells after yellow fever vaccination. Each CDR3 protein gets one entry after TCRdb re-called the 5' RACE reads with MiXCR. The sample holds 500,000 to 650,000 distinct CDR3 sequences, around 12% seen once. The sample was PBMCs, taken on the day of the yellow fever booster vaccination. The receptors originated from a man younger than 40 who received the YFV17D yellow fever vaccine. The CDR3 runs from the conserved cysteine through the conserved F or W. D genes are given only for firm matches. Where a row states a size, it is once, few, many or the class of an expanded clone; other rows omit it.

D	V	size	J	DNA	CDR3
-	TRBV20-1	few	TRBJ1-1	TGCAGTGCTAAAAGGAACACTGAAGCTTTCTTT	CSAKRNTEAFF
TRBD1	TRBV20-1	-	TRBJ2-7	TGCAGTGCTTTATCCCGCCAGGGGGTCGAAGAGCAGTACTTC	CSALSRQGVEEQYF
-	TRBV7-2	-	TRBJ2-7	TGTGCCAGCAGCTTACGGGACGGAGACTACGAGCAGTACTTC	CASSLRDGDYEQYF
-	TRBV7-2	-	TRBJ2-5	TGTGCCAGCAGCCGTAGGGACCTCCAAGAGACCCAGTACTTC	CASSRRDLQETQYF
-	TRBV5-1	-	TRBJ2-5	TGCGCCAGCAGCTTGTTACCCGGGCGGGAGACCCAGTACTTC	CASSLLPGRETQYF
-	TRBV30	-	TRBJ2-7	TGTGCCTGGGCCCTAATGGGCAGGGAGCAGTACTTC	CAWALMGREQYF
-	TRBV7-8	-	TRBJ2-3	TGTGCCAGCAGCCAAAGAGGTCTGTCAGATACGCAGTATTTT	CASSQRGLSDTQYF
-	TRBV20-1	-	TRBJ2-6	TGCAGTGCCGGCTCTGGGGCCAACGTCCTGACTTTC	CSAGSGANVLTF
-	TRBV13	few	TRBJ1-1	TGTGCCAGCAGCTTCGAGCAGCGAAAAGCTTTCTTT	CASSFEQRKAFF
-	TRBV7-2	-	TRBJ2-7	TGTGCCAGCAGCTTACTCGGCGGCTTGAACCACTACGAGCAGTACTTC	CASSLLGGLNHYEQYF
TRBD2	TRBV4-3	few	TRBJ2-3	TGCGCCAGCAGCCAACCGGGACTAGCGGGAGCGGATACGCAGTATTTT	CASSQPGLAGADTQYF
TRBD2	TRBV11-2	-	TRBJ2-1	TGTGCCAGCAGAACTAGCGGCCGGACCTACAATGAGCAGTTCTTC	CASRTSGRTYNEQFF
-	TRBV20-1	few	TRBJ1-4	TGCAGTGCTTCCGTAGGGAGGCTGAATGAAAAACTGTTTTTT	CSASVGRLNEKLFF
TRBD1	TRBV7-9	-	TRBJ2-7	TGTGCCAGCAGCTTAGCCGGGACAGGTCTATCCGAGCAGTACTTC	CASSLAGTGLSEQYF
-	TRBV4-3	few	TRBJ1-5	TGCGCCAGCAGCCAAGATTACGGGGTTAGGCAGCCCCAGCATTTT	CASSQDYGVRQPQHF
-	TRBV11-2	-	TRBJ2-3	TGTGCCAGCAGCTTAGACTTATGGCGGCAAGCTAGCACAGATACGCAGTATTTT	CASSLDLWRQASTDTQYF
-	TRBV15	-	TRBJ2-2	TGTGCCACCAGCAGCCACCGGGGGAACACCGGGGAGCTGTTTTTT	CATSSHRGNTGELFF
TRBD1	TRBV19	-	TRBJ1-5	TGTGCCAGTAGGGGACAGGGCATCTTCAATCAGCCCCAGCATTTT	CASRGQGIFNQPQHF
TRBD2	TRBV5-1	few	TRBJ2-1	TGCGCCAGCAGCTTGGATGCGGCGGGAGGGCCTATGAATGAGCAGTTCTTC	CASSLDAAGGPMNEQFF
-	TRBV9	few	TRBJ2-3	TGTGCCAGCAGCGTAGGGGGCGCGGATCCGCAGTATTTT	CASSVGGADPQYF
-	TRBV11-2	once	TRBJ2-1	TGTGCCAGCAGCTCCTACAGGGCTGAGCAGTTCTTC	CASSSYRAEQFF
-	TRBV9	few	TRBJ1-5	TGTGCCAGCAGCGTAGATGGGGGGGGCAATCAGCCCCAGCATTTT	CASSVDGGGNQPQHF
-	TRBV11-2	few	TRBJ1-1	TGTGCCAGCAGCTTAGTGGCGGTGGTCGCGGGGCTGGGCACTGAAGCTTTCTTT	CASSLVAVVAGLGTEAFF
TRBD2	TRBV20-1	few	TRBJ2-3	TGCAGTGCTAGCCCCTCGGCTGGACTAGCCCAAGATACGCAGTATTTT	CSASPSAGLAQDTQYF
-	TRBV12-3/TRBV12-4	many	TRBJ1-2	TGTGCCAGCAGTTTAAACCCTGGACGGCACTATGGCTACACCTTC	CASSLNPGRHYGYTF
TRBD2	TRBV20-1	-	TRBJ2-3	TGCTGTGCTAGAGATGGGGGGACTAGCGGGAGCGTAGTCCCAGATACGCAGTATTTT	CCARDGGTSGSVVPDTQYF
-	TRBV7-2	-	TRBJ2-1	TGTGCCAGCAGCTTAGACCCAGCGTTAGCCAAAAACATTCAGTTCTTC	CASSLDPALAKNIQFF
TRBD2	TRBV20-1	-	TRBJ2-7	TGCAGTGCTAGAGATCTGTACGGGAGGTCACAAAGGCCCTACGAGCAGTACTTC	CSARDLYGRSQRPYEQYF
-	TRBV11-2	-	TRBJ2-3	TGTGCCAGCAGCTTAGGGATCGGGGGCACAGGGGATGCCCTGAGCACAGATACGCAGTATTTT	CASSLGIGGTGDALSTDTQYF
-	TRBV9	-	TRBJ2-5	TGTGCCAGCAGCTTATATACAGGGTCCTGGGAGACCCAGTACTTC	CASSLYTGSWETQYF
TRBD2	TRBV20-1	-	TRBJ2-3	TGCAGTGCTAGAGGCCCGTTGGGGATTAGCGGGGGCACAGATACGCAGTATTTT	CSARGPLGISGGTDTQYF
-	TRBV25-1	-	TRBJ2-7	TGTGCCAGCAGTGAATGGAAGGGCTACGAGCAGTACTTC	CASSEWKGYEQYF
-	TRBV15	few	TRBJ2-3	TGTGCCACCAGCAGATCTCGGAGCGTCGCAGATACGCAGTATTTT	CATSRSRSVADTQYF
-	TRBV4-1	few	TRBJ2-2	TGCGCCAGCAGCCAATCGTTGACTCTCTCCCCCGGGGAGCTGTTTTTT	CASSQSLTLSPGELFF
-	TRBV3-1	-	TRBJ1-2	TGTGCCAGCAGCCAAGATTCAGGCGCCTATGGCTACACCTTC	CASSQDSGAYGYTF
TRBD1	TRBV10-3	few	TRBJ1-2	TGTGCCATCAGCGAAGGGAAGGGCAGGGGGCAGGGCTACACCTTC	CAISEGKGRGQGYTF
-	TRBV20-1	few	TRBJ2-1	TGCAGTGCTAGCCCTGAGATTCCCTATGGAGAGCAGTTCTTC	CSASPEIPYGEQFF
TRBD2	TRBV24-1	few	TRBJ2-5	TGTGCCACCAGTGCGGGGGAGGGCCAGGTGGGAGAGACCCAGTACTTC	CATSAGEGQVGETQYF
-	TRBV20-1	few	TRBJ2-3	TGCAGCCCGAGAATGCGGACGACCACAGATACGCAGTATTTT	CSPRMRTTTDTQYF
-	TRBV3-1	many	TRBJ2-4	TGTGCCAGCAGCCTTTTGCTAGCCAAAAACATTCAGTACTTC	CASSLLLAKNIQYF
TRBD2	TRBV11-2	-	TRBJ2-2	TGTGCCAGCAGCTCCTGGACTAGCGGGAGGGACACGAACACCGGGGAGCTGTTTTTT	CASSSWTSGRDTNTGELFF